Listed here is a single TCR beta chain. CDR3 length: 17 amino acids. With V trimmed by 5 bases and J by 3 bases, 11 bases remained unmatched. Germline loops: CDR1 SEHNR, CDR2 FQNEAQ (reference sequence). This record belongs to a study of PD-L1 blockade in urothelial cancer. The table came from immunoSEQ multiplex PCR; TCRdb's copy has only in-frame clones and leaves some out. This sample has fewer than 25,000 clones, with approximately 88% found just once. The chain carries TRBV7-9 and TRBJ2-4, with 9 bases that match TRBD2. Here the sequenced sample was PBMCs, taken around atezolizumab (anti-PD-L1) treatment. The clonotype originates from a man aged 45 to 65 with urothelial cancer. CDR3 nucleotide sequence: TGTGCCAGCAGCCAGGGAGCGGGGGGCCGGGGCAAAAACATTCAGTACTTC. It is translated as CASSQGAGGRGKNIQYF.